One and the same sample provided the 30 T cell receptor beta chains below, sequenced in a study of shared clonotypes between healthy human individuals. The repertoire was sequenced with immunoSEQ multiplex PCR; TCRdb's copy has only in-frame clones and lacks some. The sample contains 630,000 or so clones, 95% to 98% of which appear only once. As defined, naive CD8 cells were CD45RO-negative and positively selected for CCR7, with terminally differentiated effector memory CD45RA+ cells excluded. The material sequenced was naive CD8+ T cells sorted from blood. These receptors all stem from a man under 40 in good health.

The chain carries TRBV5-4 and TRBJ2-7, with 12 nucleotides matching TRBD2. Germline V gene data show CDR1 as SGHNT and CDR2 as YYREEE (reference sequence). CDR3 size: 16 residues. V was clipped by 4 bases and J by 5 bases; unmatched bases: 10. CDR3 sequence reads: CASSQDGSSGRDEQYF. As DNA, the CDR3 is TGTGCCAGCAGCCAAGACGGATCTAGCGGGAGGGACGAGCAGTACTTC. Variable domain in full (rest from reference TRBV5-4 and TRBJ2-7): ETGVTQSPTHLIKTRGQQVTLRCSSQSGHNTVSWYQQALGQGPQFIFQYYREEENGRGNFPPRFSGLQFPNYSSELNVNALELDDSALYLCASSQDGSSGRDEQYFGPGTRLTVT.

CDR3 amino acids: CASGSRAGVYEQYF. The CDR3 bases are TGTGCCAGCGGATCCCGGGCGGGGGTGTACGAGCAGTACTTC. The V and J genes are TRBV28 and TRBJ2-7, with 7 bases fitting TRBD2. The V and J ends lost 8 bases and 4 bases, in that order; junction bases with no gene match: 11. The CDR3 sequence is 14 residues long. Looked up from germline, CDR1 is MDHEN and CDR2 is SYDVKM.

The rearrangement links TRBV7-2 to TRBJ2-4; 9 positions agree with TRBD1. Per germline, CDR1 SGHTA and CDR2 FQGNSA. The V segment lost 0 bases and the J segment 9 bases; nucleotides outside the gene matches: 18. CDR3 length: 19 amino acids. In DNA, the CDR3 is TGTGCCAGCAGCTTAGCGGAATTGGACAGGGGATATCCGAGGGGCATTCAGTACTTC. Translated, it gives CASSLAELDRGYPRGIQYF.

The CDR3 nucleotides are TGCAGCGTTGAAGTTTTACGAGAAACCCTCCCTTACTATGGCTACACCTTC. This translates into CSVEVLRETLPYYGYTF. The chain joins TRBV29-1 to TRBJ1-2; D not resolved. From germline, CDR1 is SQVTM and CDR2 ANQGSEA. Trimming took 1 base from V and 3 from J, leaving 21 bases between them. This CDR3 is built from 17 residues.

The chain combines TRBV2 with TRBJ2-5; D might be TRBD2 (6 bases). V lost 2 bases, J lost 3 bases, and 22 bases lay in between. Germline V gene data show CDR1 as SNHLY and CDR2 as FYNNEI. The CDR3 is made up of 18 amino acids. This chain's CDR3 is CASSESLGRDLREETQYF. Here the CDR3 DNA reads TGTGCCAGCAGTGAAAGTCTTGGGCGGGACTTACGAGAAGAGACCCAGTACTTC.

The rearrangement links TRBV9 to TRBJ1-1; no clear D gene. V lost 3 bases to trimming and J lost 3 bases, with 18 bases between them. The CDR3 runs to 16 residues. The germline V gene encodes CDR1 SGDLS and CDR2 YYNGEE. CDR3 sequence: CASSAGVGFSDTEAFF. Written as DNA, the CDR3 is TGTGCCAGCAGCGCCGGAGTTGGATTCTCTGACACTGAAGCTTTCTTT.

This sequence joins TRBV9 and TRBJ2-7; 7 nucleotides match TRBD1. The V segment lost 3 bases and the J segment 3 bases; nucleotides outside the gene matches: 9. The V gene's germline CDR1 is SGDLS and CDR2 YYNGEE. CDR3 length equals 15 residues. CDR3 residues: CASSARGGLNYEQYF. The CDR3 DNA reads as TGTGCCAGCAGCGCCCGAGGGGGCCTTAACTACGAGCAGTACTTC.

The chain links TRBV15 to TRBJ1-3; TRBD1 matches at 9 bases. CDR1 is LNHNV, CDR2 YYDKDF, per germline (reference sequence). Trimming at V came to 0 bases and at J to 7 bases, leaving 4 bases not matched to a gene. The CDR3 totals 15 residues. The CDR3 DNA reads as TGTGCCACCAGCAGAGACGGGACAGGGTGGAACACCATATATTTT. Translated: CATSRDGTGWNTIYF.

The chain is built from TRBV29-1 and TRBJ2-5; D remains unclear. Trimming pared 1 base from V and 3 bases from J, leaving 15 bases between. This CDR3 is built from 15 residues. Looked up from germline, CDR1 is SQVTM and CDR2 is ANQGSEA. In DNA, the CDR3 is TGCAGCGTTGAAGCGCCAGGCGAAGAGGAAGAGACCCAGTACTTC. Translating gives CSVEAPGEEEETQYF. Full variable domain (outside the CDR3, taken from reference TRBV29-1 and TRBJ2-5): SAVISQKPSRDICQRGTSLTIQCQVDSQVTMMFWYRQQPGQSLTLIATANQGSEATYESGFVIDKFPISRPNLTFSTLTVSNMSPEDSSIYLCSVEAPGEEEETQYFGPGTRLLVL.

This chain connects TRBV7-6 to TRBJ1-1, with D unresolved. With 5 bases removed from V and 0 bases from J, the gap between germline ends came to 16 bases. This CDR3 has 16 amino acids. The germline gives CDR1 SGHVS, CDR2 FNYEAQ. DNA for the CDR3: TGTGCCAGCAGCCGTCTGGGTATCGAGATGAACACTGAAGCTTTCTTT. Its translation is CASSRLGIEMNTEAFF. Combining the CDR3 with reference TRBV7-6 and TRBJ1-1 gives the whole variable domain GAGVSQSPRYKVTKRGQDVALRCDPISGHVSLYWYRQALGQGPEFLTYFNYEAQQDKSGLPNDRFSAERPEGSISTLTIQRTEQRDSAMYRCASSRLGIEMNTEAFFGQGTRLTVV.

The V call is TRBV2, the J call TRBJ2-7; tentative D call: TRBD1 (6 bases). V lost 0 bases and J lost 1, with 7 bases in between. This CDR3 contains 14 residues. Germline lookup yields CDR1 SNHLY and CDR2 FYNNEI. The CDR3 protein is CASSEADRSYEQYF. The CDR3 DNA reads TGTGCCAGCAGTGAAGCAGACAGGTCCTACGAGCAGTACTTC.

V usage is TRBV7-9 and J usage is TRBJ2-7; 11 bases match TRBD2. Germline CDR1 reads SEHNR; CDR2 reads FQNEAQ (reference sequence). The CDR3 length is 17 residues. Germline trimming cut 1 base from V and 2 bases from J; bases unmatched to any gene: 7. The CDR3 region is CASSLVGAGLAAYEQYF. For the CDR3, the DNA is TGTGCCAGCAGCTTAGTAGGAGCGGGACTAGCGGCCTACGAGCAGTACTTC. Complete variable domain (other parts from reference TRBV7-9 and TRBJ2-7): DTGVSQNPRHKITKRGQNVTFRCDPISEHNRLYWYRQTLGQGPEFLTYFQNEAQLEKSRLLSDRFSAERPKGSFSTLEIQRTEQGDSAMYLCASSLVGAGLAAYEQYFGPGTRLTVT.

The chain has TRBV28 and TRBJ2-1; 7 bases are shared with TRBD1. The junction had 9 bases not matched to a gene; V was cut back by 4 bases and J by 12 bases. Germline loops: CDR1 MDHEN, CDR2 SYDVKM. The CDR3 sequence is 13 residues long. For the CDR3, the DNA is TGTGCCAGCAGTTCGGAGACAGGGCCGATGCAGTTCTTC. It is translated as CASSSETGPMQFF.

The chain joins TRBV11-2 to TRBJ2-1; D is undetermined. The CDR3 runs 16 residues. CDR1 SGHAT and CDR2 FQNNGV come from the germline V gene. V shed 3 bases and J shed 1 base, with 13 bases lying between them. The CDR3: CASSFRGTGSYNEQFF. For the CDR3, the DNA is TGTGCCAGCAGCTTTAGAGGAACTGGGTCCTACAATGAGCAGTTCTTC.

V gene TRBV19 combines with J gene TRBJ2-6, with unresolved D. This CDR3 comprises 16 residues. Trimming left V 0 bases short and J 4 bases short, with 10 bases between. CDR1 is LNHDA and CDR2 is SQIVND in the germline V gene (reference sequence). The CDR3 is CASSIEEFSGANVLTF. The CDR3 nucleotides read TGTGCCAGTAGTATAGAGGAGTTTTCGGGGGCCAACGTCCTGACTTTC.

The CDR3 protein is CASRTQGSFYEQYF. As DNA, the CDR3 is TGTGCCAGCAGGACACAGGGTTCCTTCTACGAGCAGTACTTC. This chain links TRBV27 with TRBJ2-7, with D tentatively TRBD1 (6 bases). With 6 bases removed from V and 3 bases from J, the gap between germline ends came to 15 bases. CDR1 and CDR2 (germline): MNHEY, SMNVEV (reference sequence). The CDR3 runs to 14 residues.

The chain is built from TRBV27 and TRBJ1-2; 9 positions match TRBD1. This CDR3 is built from 14 residues. The germline gives CDR1 MNHEY, CDR2 SMNVEV (reference sequence). Germline trimming cut 6 bases from V and 8 bases from J; bases unmatched to any gene: 10. Here the CDR3 DNA reads TGTGCCAGCAGAAGGGGGGGACAGGGTCAAGGCTACACCTTC. Its translation: CASRRGGQGQGYTF.

V is TRBV27 and J is TRBJ1-1; TRBD1 matches at 8 bases. Looked up from germline, CDR1 is MNHEY and CDR2 is SMNVEV (reference sequence). The CDR3 totals 16 residues. With 5 bases clipped from V and 4 bases from J, the junction kept 12 bases outside the gene matches. CDR3 protein: CASSRLRTGKSTEAFF. The CDR3 DNA is TGTGCCAGCAGTAGACTTAGGACAGGGAAGAGCACTGAAGCTTTCTTT.

The V gene is TRBV15, the J gene TRBJ2-7, with 10 bases fitting TRBD2. The CDR3 loop spans 17 amino acids. Germline V gene lookup returns CDR1 LNHNV and CDR2 YYDKDF (reference sequence). With V trimmed by 0 bases and J by 1 base, 6 bases remained unmatched. In DNA, the CDR3 is TGTGCCACCAGCAGAGAGGGGGTAGCGGGAGGTTCCTACGAGCAGTACTTC. It is translated as CATSREGVAGGSYEQYF.

This clone showed up just once. Distinct nucleotide sequences in the sample also encode this CDR3. The J gene is TRBJ2-7, the V gene TRBV7-9; D is ambiguous. There are 11 residues in the CDR3. V dropped 5 bases and J dropped 5 bases, with 7 bases sitting between them. Germline CDR1 reads SEHNR; CDR2 reads FQNEAQ (reference sequence). CDR3 in amino acids: CASSPSDEQYF. In nucleotides, the CDR3 is TGTGCCAGCAGCCCGTCCGACGAGCAGTACTTC.

This chain joins TRBV6-1 and TRBJ2-5, with TRBD1 matching over 7 bases. Germline V gene lookup returns CDR1 MNHNS and CDR2 SASEGT. V lost 3 bases, J lost 1 base, and 8 bases stayed unmatched. The length of the CDR3 is 16 residues. The CDR3 DNA is TGTGCCAGCAGTGACAGGGACAGAGTACTCCAAGAGACCCAGTACTTC. It yields the protein CASSDRDRVLQETQYF.

The rearrangement joins TRBV12-2 to TRBJ2-6. TRBV12-2 is a documented pseudogene. The CDR3 loop spans 18 amino acids. CDR3 DNA: TGTGCAAGTCGCCAAGCTGTCTCCACACAAAGTCGGGCCAACGTCCTGACTTTC. Translation gives CASRQAVSTQSRANVLTF.

V is TRBV27 and J is TRBJ1-2, with 7 bases matching TRBD1. With V trimmed by 4 bases and J by 6 bases, 8 bases remained unmatched. The CDR3 runs 14 residues. CDR1 MNHEY and CDR2 SMNVEV come from the germline V gene (reference sequence). This chain's CDR3 is CASSSTGARNGYTF. For the CDR3, the DNA is TGTGCCAGCAGTTCCACAGGGGCAAGGAATGGCTACACCTTC.

The J gene is TRBJ1-2, the V gene TRBV7-6; 7 nucleotides match TRBD1. The CDR3 is made up of 13 amino acids. Germline CDR1 reads SGHVS; CDR2 reads FNYEAQ. V trimming: 10 bases; J trimming: 2 bases; junction bases outside the gene matches: 7. CDR3 region: CAILKGQNYGYTF. The CDR3 bases are TGTGCCATACTCAAGGGACAGAACTATGGCTACACCTTC.

The CDR3 DNA sequence: TGTGCCAGCTCGGCTGACCCGGGACAAAACACCGGGGAGCTGTTTTTT. It is translated as CASSADPGQNTGELFF. The chain uses TRBV18 and TRBJ2-2; D is perhaps TRBD1 (6 bases). This CDR3 is 16 amino acids long. V gave up 6 bases and J gave up 2 bases, with 16 bases separating them. CDR1 and CDR2 from the germline V gene are KGHSH and LQKENI.

With respect to this clone: Other DNA sequences in the same sample also yield this CDR3. The rearrangement uses TRBV9 and TRBJ2-1; 10 bases line up with TRBD2. Looked up from germline, CDR1 is SGDLS and CDR2 is YYNGEE. J gave up 4 bases and V 3 bases, and 4 bases lay outside the gene matches. There are 15 residues in the CDR3. The DNA for the CDR3 is TGTGCCAGCAGCGCTAGCGGGAGCCCGTACAATGAGCAGTTCTTC. This sequence encodes CASSASGSPYNEQFF.

CDR3: CASNLGASTDTQYF. The CDR3 DNA reads TGTGCCAGCAACTTGGGGGCCAGCACAGATACGCAGTATTTT. This rearrangement joins TRBV6-5 to TRBJ2-3; D possibly corresponds to TRBD1 (6 bases). Germline V gene data show CDR1 as MNHEY and CDR2 as SVGAGI. V shed 7 bases and J shed 0 bases, with 11 bases lying between them. CDR3 length: 14 residues.

This chain connects TRBV7-8 to TRBJ1-1; D call uncertain. V lost 5 bases and J 10 bases, leaving 23 bases between the germline ends. The CDR3 is 15 residues long. Germline loops: CDR1 SGHVS, CDR2 FQNEAQ. The CDR3 protein is CASSTKRVRADRAFF. CDR3 DNA: TGTGCCAGCAGCACAAAGCGGGTCCGAGCAGATAGAGCTTTCTTT.

The chain recombines TRBV28 with TRBJ2-5, with unresolved D. Looked up from germline, CDR1 is MDHEN and CDR2 is SYDVKM. Trimming cost V 6 bases and J 5 bases, with 13 bases left between them. The CDR3 spans 13 residues. This CDR3 reads CASRVDFWETQYF. The CDR3 region has the DNA TGTGCCAGCAGAGTCGACTTCTGGGAGACCCAGTACTTC.

The chain joins TRBV5-1 to TRBJ2-3; 7 nucleotides line up with TRBD2. Germline trimming cut 4 bases from V and 1 base from J; bases unmatched to any gene: 6. Germline V CDR1 and CDR2: SGHRS, YFSETQ. This CDR3 has 15 residues. CDR3 DNA sequence: TGCGCCAGCAGCCTGGGGGAGGGACGCACAGATACGCAGTATTTT. It encodes CASSLGEGRTDTQYF.